This T cell receptor (beta chain) was found in a study of control samples from healthy donors and cancer patients. Trimming at V came to 9 bases and at J to 4 bases, leaving 9 bases not matched to a gene. The CDR3 length is 14 residues. CDR1 and CDR2 (germline): LNHDA, SQIVND (reference sequence). Repertoires were generated with immunoSEQ multiplex PCR, while TCRdb's copy carries only in-frame clones and drops some. This sample has 70,000 to 100,000 clones, with 80% to 90% found just once. The V gene is TRBV19, the J gene TRBJ2-1; 7 bases line up with TRBD2. The sequencing sample was made of PBMCs. The TCR sequence derives from a woman aged 55-69 years with head and neck cancer. The CDR3 loop reads CASRNLAEYNEQFF. In DNA, the CDR3 is TGTGCCAGCAGAAATCTAGCGGAGTACAATGAGCAGTTCTTC.